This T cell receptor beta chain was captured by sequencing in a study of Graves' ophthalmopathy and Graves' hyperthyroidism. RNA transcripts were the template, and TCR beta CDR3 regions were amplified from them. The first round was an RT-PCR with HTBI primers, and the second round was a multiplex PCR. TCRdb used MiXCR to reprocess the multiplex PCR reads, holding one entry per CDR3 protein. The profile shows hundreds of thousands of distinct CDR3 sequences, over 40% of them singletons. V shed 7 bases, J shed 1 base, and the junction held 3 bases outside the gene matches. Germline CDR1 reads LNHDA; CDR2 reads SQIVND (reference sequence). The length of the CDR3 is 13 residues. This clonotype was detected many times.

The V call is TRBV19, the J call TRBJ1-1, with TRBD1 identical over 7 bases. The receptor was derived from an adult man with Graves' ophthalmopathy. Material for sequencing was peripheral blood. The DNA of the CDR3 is TGTGCCAGTACCGGGACAGAGAACACTGAAGCTTTCTTT. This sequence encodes CASTGTENTEAFF.